The text below deals with one T cell receptor beta chain. The CDR3 consists of 17 residues. The germline V and J ends were trimmed by 0 bases and 0 bases, with 13 bases remaining between them. Germline loops: CDR1 SGHRS, CDR2 YFSETQ. The record originates from a study of cytomegalovirus exposure and HLA in healthy donors. Primers for the PCR totalled 60 Vbeta and 13 Jbeta. Clones were read by immunoSEQ multiplex PCR, and TCRdb kept only the in-frame ones, dropping some. The table lists around 200,000 clones, roughly 79% of them singletons. The TCR originated in a young woman in good health and CMV-seronegative. The V call is TRBV5-1, the J call TRBJ1-3; a weak D match, TRBD1 (5 bases). The specimen sequenced was PBMCs. CDR3 in DNA: TGCGCCAGCAGCTTGGTACCACAGGCTATCTCTGGAAACACCATATATTTT. It encodes CASSLVPQAISGNTIYF.